This TCR beta chain was identified in a study of T cell repertoires in cytomegalovirus infection. TCRdb redid the calling of the reads with MiXCR, one entry per CDR3 protein. The data contain around 250,000 distinct CDR3 sequences, 15% to 20% of them seen just once; the ten biggest clones take up around 43%. Study observations and caveats: In two of eight donors, the top clonotype was HLA-C-restricted CMV-specific.

As for this clonotype: The antigen remains undetermined.

The CDR3 sequence is 17 residues long. Trimming removed 7 bases at V and 6 bases at J, with 25 bases between. CDR1 MDHEN and CDR2 SYDVKM come from the germline V gene. The rearrangement uses TRBV28 and TRBJ1-5; the D is unclear. The receptor was derived from a human donor in good health (CMV status not recorded). Some clones in this sample may be carry-over from other donors' samples. Sequenced material: CD8+ T cells from PBMCs. The CDR3 bases are TGTGCCAGCACTCCCGGAATCGGAGGAAGGTTGGGTCAGCCCCAGCATTTT. Amino acid sequence: CASTPGIGGRLGQPQHF.